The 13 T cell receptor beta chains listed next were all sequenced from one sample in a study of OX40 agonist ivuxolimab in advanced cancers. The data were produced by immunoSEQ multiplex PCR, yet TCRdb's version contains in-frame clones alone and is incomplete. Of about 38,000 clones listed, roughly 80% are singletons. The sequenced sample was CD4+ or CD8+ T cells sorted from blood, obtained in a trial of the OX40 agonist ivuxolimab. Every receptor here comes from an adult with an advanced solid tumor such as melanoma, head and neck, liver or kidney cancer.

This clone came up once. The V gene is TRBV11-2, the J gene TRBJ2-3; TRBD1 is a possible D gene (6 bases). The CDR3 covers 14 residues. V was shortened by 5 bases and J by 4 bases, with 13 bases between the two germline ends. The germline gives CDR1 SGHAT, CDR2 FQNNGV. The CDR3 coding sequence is TGTGCCAGCAGCCGAGGGACATCGGCAGATACGCAGTATTTT. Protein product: CASSRGTSADTQYF. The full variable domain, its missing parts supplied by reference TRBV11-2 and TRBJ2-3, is EAGVAQSPRYKIIEKRQSVAFWCNPISGHATLYWYQQILGQGPKLLIQFQNNGVVDDSQLPKDRFSAERLKGVDSTLKIQPAKLEDSAVYLCASSRGTSADTQYFGPGTRLTVL.

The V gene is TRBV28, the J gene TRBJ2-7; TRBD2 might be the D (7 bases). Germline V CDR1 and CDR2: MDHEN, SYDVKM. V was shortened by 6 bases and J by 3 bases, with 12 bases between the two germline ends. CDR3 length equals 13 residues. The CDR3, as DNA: TGTGCCAGCAGCTCGGGGGGCAGCTACGAGCAGTACTTC. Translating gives CASSSGGSYEQYF.

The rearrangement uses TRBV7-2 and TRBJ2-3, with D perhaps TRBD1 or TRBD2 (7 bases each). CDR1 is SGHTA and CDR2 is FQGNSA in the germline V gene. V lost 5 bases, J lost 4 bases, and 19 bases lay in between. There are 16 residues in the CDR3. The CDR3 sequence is CASSPTRDSGADTQYF. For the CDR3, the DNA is TGTGCCAGCAGCCCCACCCGGGACAGCGGGGCAGATACGCAGTATTTT.

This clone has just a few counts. CDR3 in DNA: TGTGCCAGCAGTTTAGCGGGGCCCCGAGGGGAGCTGTTTTTT. Its protein is CASSLAGPRGELFF. V usage is TRBV28 and J usage is TRBJ2-2; D perhaps matches TRBD2 (6 bases). The CDR3 runs 14 residues. Trimming pared 2 bases from V and 8 bases from J, leaving 12 bases between. The V gene's germline CDR1 is MDHEN and CDR2 SYDVKM. The entire variable domain, with the rest obtained from reference TRBV28 and TRBJ2-2, is as follows: DVKVTQSSRYLVKRTGEKVFLECVQDMDHENMFWYRQDPGLGLRLIYFSYDVKMKEKGDIPEGYSVSREKKERFSLILESASTNQTSMYLCASSLAGPRGELFFGEGSRLTVL.

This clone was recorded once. Written as DNA, the CDR3 is TGCGCCAGCAGCTTGGCACAGGGGGCAAACACCGGGGAGCTGTTTTTT. It is translated as CASSLAQGANTGELFF. The rearrangement links TRBV5-1 to TRBJ2-2, with TRBD1 identical over 9 bases. The CDR3 sequence is 16 residues long. V gave up 0 bases and J gave up 2 bases; unmatched junction bases: 2. Germline assignment: CDR1 SGHRS and CDR2 YFSETQ.

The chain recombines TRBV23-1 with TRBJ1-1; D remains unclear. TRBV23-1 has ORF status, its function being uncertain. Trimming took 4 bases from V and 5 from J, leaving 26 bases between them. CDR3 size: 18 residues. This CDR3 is CASSPKGCDTARGTEAFF. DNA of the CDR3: TGCGCCAGCAGTCCTAAGGGTTGCGATACAGCTCGGGGAACTGAAGCTTTCTTT.

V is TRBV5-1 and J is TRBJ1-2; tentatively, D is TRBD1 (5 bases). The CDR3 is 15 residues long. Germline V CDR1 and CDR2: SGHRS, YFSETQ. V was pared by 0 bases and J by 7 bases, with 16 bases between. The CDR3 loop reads CASSLDSLGRSGYTF. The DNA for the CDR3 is TGCGCCAGCAGCTTGGATTCGCTGGGGCGGAGTGGCTACACCTTC.

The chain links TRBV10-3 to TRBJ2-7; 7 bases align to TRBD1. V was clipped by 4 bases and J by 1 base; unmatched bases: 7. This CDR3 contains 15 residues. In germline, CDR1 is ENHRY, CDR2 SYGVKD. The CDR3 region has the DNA TGTGCCATCAGTGGAGGACAGGTCAAGTCCTACGAGCAGTACTTC. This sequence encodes CAISGGQVKSYEQYF.

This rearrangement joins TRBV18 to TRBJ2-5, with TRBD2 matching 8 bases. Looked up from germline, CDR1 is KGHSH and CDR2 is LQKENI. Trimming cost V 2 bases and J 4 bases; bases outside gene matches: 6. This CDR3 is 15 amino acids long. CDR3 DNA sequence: TGTGCCAGCTCACCAGAAAGCGGGAGCGGAGAGACCCAGTACTTC. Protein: CASSPESGSGETQYF.

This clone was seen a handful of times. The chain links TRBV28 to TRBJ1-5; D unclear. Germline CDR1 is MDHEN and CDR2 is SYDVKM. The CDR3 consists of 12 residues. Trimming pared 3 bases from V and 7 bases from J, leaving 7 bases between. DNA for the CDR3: TGTGCCAGCAGTTTTCAGGTCCAGCCCCAGCATTTT. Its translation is CASSFQVQPQHF.

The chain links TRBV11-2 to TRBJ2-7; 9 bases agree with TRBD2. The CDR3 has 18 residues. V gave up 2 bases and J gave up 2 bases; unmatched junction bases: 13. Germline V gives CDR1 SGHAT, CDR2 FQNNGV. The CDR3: CASSLLVGSASGTYEQYF. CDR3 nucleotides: TGTGCCAGCAGCTTATTGGTAGGTTCGGCTAGCGGGACCTACGAGCAGTACTTC.

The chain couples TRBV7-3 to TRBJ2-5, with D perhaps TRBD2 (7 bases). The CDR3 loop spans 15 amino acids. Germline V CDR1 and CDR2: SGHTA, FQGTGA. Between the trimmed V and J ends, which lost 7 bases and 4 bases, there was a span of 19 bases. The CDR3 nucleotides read TGTGCCAGCACCCTGGGGGGGGGCGTTGGAGAGACCCAGTACTTC. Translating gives CASTLGGGVGETQYF.

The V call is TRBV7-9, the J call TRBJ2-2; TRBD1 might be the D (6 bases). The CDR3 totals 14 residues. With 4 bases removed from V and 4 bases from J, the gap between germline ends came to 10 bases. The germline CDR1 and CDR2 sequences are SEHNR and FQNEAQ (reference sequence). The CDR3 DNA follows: TGTGCCAGCAGCTCCCGCAGGGGCACCGGGGAGCTGTTTTTT. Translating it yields CASSSRRGTGELFF.